The rows below give T cell receptor beta chains drawn from one sample of a study of cytomegalovirus exposure and HLA in healthy donors. Sequenced by immunoSEQ multiplex PCR; TCRdb stores in-frame clones only, minus some. The sample consists of about 73,000 clones, roughly 96% of them appearing once. Sequencing was carried out using PBMCs. These receptors originate from a young man in good health and CMV-seronegative. Each CDR3 is given without its conserved first and last residue. Fields, in order: J gene, D gene, V gene, CDR3 length, CDR3 protein. D genes are given only for firm matches.

TRBJ2-7 | TRBD1 | TRBV19 | 12 | ASSTDRPSYEQY
TRBJ1-1 | TRBD1 | TRBV29-1 | 14 | SVAIRDRASNTEAF
TRBJ1-6 | - | TRBV27 | 11 | ASTFLGGGLLH
TRBJ1-5 | - | TRBV27 | 18 | ASSSLGEGFLSLESQPQH
TRBJ2-2 | TRBD1 | TRBV6-4 | 14 | ASSDSGQGNTGELF
TRBJ1-2 | TRBD1 | TRBV6-5 | 13 | ASMTSGTGFYGYT
TRBJ1-2 | - | TRBV6-6 | 11 | ASSYDRYYGYT
TRBJ1-1 | - | TRBV2 | 10 | ASSERTGEAF
TRBJ1-1 | - | TRBV29-1 | 15 | SVDPYDLAGVLTEAF
TRBJ2-7 | - | TRBV6-6 | 9 | ASSSGSGQY
TRBJ1-1 | - | TRBV25-1 | 9 | ASSVYTEAF
TRBJ2-7 | TRBD2 | TRBV5-5 | 10 | ASSAGAYEQY
TRBJ1-1 | - | TRBV29-1 | 11 | SVDETQNTEAF
TRBJ1-6 | TRBD1 | TRBV2 | 13 | ASSRDRGYNSPLH
TRBJ1-5 | TRBD1 | TRBV18 | 16 | ASSPPLRQGFGNQPQH
TRBJ1-2 | TRBD1 | TRBV28 | 14 | ASSITLTGVDYGYT
TRBJ1-5 | TRBD1 | TRBV27 | 12 | ASSLRQGDQPQH
TRBJ2-1 | TRBD2 | TRBV30 | 13 | AWSPAGGSYNEQF
TRBJ2-2 | - | TRBV15 | 14 | ATSPLKTANTGELF
TRBJ2-3 | TRBD2 | TRBV15 | 13 | ATSRAGLATDTQY
TRBJ2-2 | - | TRBV10-1 | 11 | ASSGAHGGELF
TRBJ2-2 | - | TRBV5-6 | 11 | ASSTSGAGELF
TRBJ1-1 | TRBD1 | TRBV19 | 11 | ASGDRGQAEAF
TRBJ1-5 | - | TRBV30 | 12 | AWSVGRPNQPQH
TRBJ1-2 | TRBD1 | TRBV4-1 | 15 | ASSQDGQGDFRYGYT
TRBJ2-1 | TRBD1 | TRBV27 | 13 | ASSSGTVTYNEQF
TRBJ1-6 | - | TRBV2 | 12 | ASYQRDTSVPLH
TRBJ2-3 | - | TRBV4-1 | 13 | ASSQDSGGTDTQY
TRBJ1-2 | - | TRBV4-3 | 9 | ASSQDSGYT
TRBJ2-7 | TRBD2 | TRBV30 | 12 | AWRNSGGSYEQY
TRBJ1-3 | - | TRBV9 | 12 | ASAGMSSGNTIY
TRBJ2-7 | TRBD1 | TRBV7-9 | 14 | ASSLVGTERSYEQY
TRBJ1-5 | TRBD1 | TRBV5-5 | 17 | ASSLATGTGSTSNQPQH
TRBJ2-2 | - | TRBV27 | 16 | ASSLSGSGGGNTGELF
TRBJ1-4 | - | TRBV5-8 | 11 | ASSRNPGEKLF
TRBJ1-2 | - | TRBV15 | 14 | ATSRVYGGGIDGYT
TRBJ2-1 | - | TRBV7-9 | 14 | ASSLEATGGAYEQF
TRBJ1-6 | - | TRBV6-1 | 12 | ASSEGTGNSPLH
TRBJ1-1 | - | TRBV5-6 | 12 | ASSFRIMNTEAF
TRBJ2-2 | TRBD2 | TRBV9 | 15 | ASSVAGAGGRAGELF